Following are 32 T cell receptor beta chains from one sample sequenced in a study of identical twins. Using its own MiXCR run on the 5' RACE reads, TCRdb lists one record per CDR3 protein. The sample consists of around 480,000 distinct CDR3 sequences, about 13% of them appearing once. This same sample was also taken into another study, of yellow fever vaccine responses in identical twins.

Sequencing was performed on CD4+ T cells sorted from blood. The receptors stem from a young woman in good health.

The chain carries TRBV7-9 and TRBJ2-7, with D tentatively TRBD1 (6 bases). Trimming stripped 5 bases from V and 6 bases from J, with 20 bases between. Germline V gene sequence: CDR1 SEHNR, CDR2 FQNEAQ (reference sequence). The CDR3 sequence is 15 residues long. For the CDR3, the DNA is TGTGCCAGCAGCCTGCCGACAGGAGGAATACGCGAGCAGTACTTC. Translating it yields CASSLPTGGIREQYF.

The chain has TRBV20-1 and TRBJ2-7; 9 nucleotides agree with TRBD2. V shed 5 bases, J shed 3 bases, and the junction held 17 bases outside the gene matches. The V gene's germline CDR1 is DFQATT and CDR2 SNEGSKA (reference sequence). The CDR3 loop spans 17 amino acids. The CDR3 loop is CSAQDPSGIGLNYEQYF. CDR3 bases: TGCAGTGCTCAAGATCCTAGCGGGATTGGCTTGAACTACGAGCAGTACTTC.

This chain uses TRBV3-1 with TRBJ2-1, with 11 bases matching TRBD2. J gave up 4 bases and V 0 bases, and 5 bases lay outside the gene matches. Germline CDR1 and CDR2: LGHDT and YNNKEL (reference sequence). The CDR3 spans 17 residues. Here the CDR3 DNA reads TGTGCCAGCAGCCAAGATTCTAGCGGGAGGTGGTACAATGAGCAGTTCTTC. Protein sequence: CASSQDSSGRWYNEQFF.

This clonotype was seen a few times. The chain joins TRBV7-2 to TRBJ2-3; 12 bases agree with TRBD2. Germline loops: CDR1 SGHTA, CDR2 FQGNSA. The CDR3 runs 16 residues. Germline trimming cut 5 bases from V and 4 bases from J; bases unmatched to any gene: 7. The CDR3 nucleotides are TGTGCCAGCAGCGCGACTAGCGGGAGTGGAGCAGATACGCAGTATTTT. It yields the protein CASSATSGSGADTQYF.

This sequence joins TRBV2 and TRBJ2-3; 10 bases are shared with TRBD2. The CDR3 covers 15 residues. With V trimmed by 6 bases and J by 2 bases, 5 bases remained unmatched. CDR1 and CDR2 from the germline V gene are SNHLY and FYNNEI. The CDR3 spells CASRVAGGLTDTQYF. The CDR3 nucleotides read TGTGCCAGCAGAGTAGCGGGGGGCCTCACAGATACGCAGTATTTT.

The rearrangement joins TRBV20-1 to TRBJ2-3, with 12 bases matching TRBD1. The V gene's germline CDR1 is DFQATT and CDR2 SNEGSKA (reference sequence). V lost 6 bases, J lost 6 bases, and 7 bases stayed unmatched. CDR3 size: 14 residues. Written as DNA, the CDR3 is TGCAGTGCCTCACAGGGGACAGGGGGCGATACGCAGTATTTT. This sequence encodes CSASQGTGGDTQYF.

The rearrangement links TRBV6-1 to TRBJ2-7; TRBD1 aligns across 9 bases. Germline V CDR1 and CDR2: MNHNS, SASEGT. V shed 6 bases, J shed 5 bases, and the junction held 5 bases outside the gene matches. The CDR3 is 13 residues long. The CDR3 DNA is TGTGCCAGCAGGGGGACAGGGAGGGACGAGCAGTACTTC. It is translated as CASRGTGRDEQYF.

CDR3 in amino acids: CASCRQDSEKLFF. The CDR3 nucleotides read TGCGCCAGCTGTCGGCAGGATAGTGAAAAACTGTTTTTT. This chain joins TRBV4-3 and TRBJ1-4, with D hard to call. The CDR3 covers 13 residues. The germline CDR1 and CDR2 sequences are LGHNA and YSLEER. The V gene lost 8 bases and the J gene lost 7 bases, with 14 bases spanning the gap.

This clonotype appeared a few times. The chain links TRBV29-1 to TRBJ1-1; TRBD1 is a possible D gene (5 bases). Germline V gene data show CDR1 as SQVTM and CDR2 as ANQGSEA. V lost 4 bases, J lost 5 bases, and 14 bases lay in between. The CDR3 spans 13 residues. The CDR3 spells CSVVRGTSTEAFF. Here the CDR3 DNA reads TGCAGCGTTGTTCGGGGCACGTCGACTGAAGCTTTCTTT.

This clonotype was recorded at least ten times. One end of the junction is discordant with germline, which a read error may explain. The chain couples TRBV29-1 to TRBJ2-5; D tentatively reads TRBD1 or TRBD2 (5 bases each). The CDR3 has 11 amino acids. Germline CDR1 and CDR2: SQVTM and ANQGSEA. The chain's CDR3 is CSVRTGTPYFF. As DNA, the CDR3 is TGCAGCGTGCGCACCGGGACGCCTTATTTCTTC.

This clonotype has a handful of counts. CDR3: CSANSQGPWGNQPQHF. CDR3 bases: TGCAGTGCTAATAGTCAGGGACCCTGGGGAAATCAGCCCCAGCATTTT. The chain carries TRBV20-1 and TRBJ1-5; tentative D call: TRBD1 (5 bases). Per the germline V gene, CDR1 is DFQATT and CDR2 is SNEGSKA (reference sequence). This CDR3 comprises 16 residues. Trimming shortened V by 4 bases and J by 4 bases, and 20 bases separated the two germline ends.

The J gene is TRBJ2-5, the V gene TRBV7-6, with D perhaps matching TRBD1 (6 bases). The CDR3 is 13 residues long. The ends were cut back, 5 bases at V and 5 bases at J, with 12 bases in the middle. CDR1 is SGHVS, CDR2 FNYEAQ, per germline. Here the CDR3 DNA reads TGTGCCAGCAGCGCAGGGGACGGTGAGACCCAGTACTTC. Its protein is CASSAGDGETQYF.

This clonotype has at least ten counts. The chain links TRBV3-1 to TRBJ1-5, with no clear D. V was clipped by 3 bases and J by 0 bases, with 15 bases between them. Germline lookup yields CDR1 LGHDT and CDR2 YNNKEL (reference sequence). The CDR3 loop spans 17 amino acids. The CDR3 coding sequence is TGTGCCAGCAGCCACAGGTCACGGACGGATAGCAATCAGCCCCAGCATTTT. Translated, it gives CASSHRSRTDSNQPQHF.

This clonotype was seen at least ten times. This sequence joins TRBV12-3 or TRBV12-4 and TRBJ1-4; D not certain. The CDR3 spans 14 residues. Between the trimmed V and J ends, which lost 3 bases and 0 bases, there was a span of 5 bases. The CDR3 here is CASSFRTTNEKLFF. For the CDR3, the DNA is TGTGCCAGCAGTTTTCGGACAACTAATGAAAAACTGTTTTTT.

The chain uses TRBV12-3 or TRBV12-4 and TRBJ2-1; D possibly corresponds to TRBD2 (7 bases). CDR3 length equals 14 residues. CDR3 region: CASQGSRGGGEQFF. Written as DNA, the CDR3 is TGTGCTAGCCAAGGGTCAAGGGGGGGCGGTGAGCAGTTCTTC.

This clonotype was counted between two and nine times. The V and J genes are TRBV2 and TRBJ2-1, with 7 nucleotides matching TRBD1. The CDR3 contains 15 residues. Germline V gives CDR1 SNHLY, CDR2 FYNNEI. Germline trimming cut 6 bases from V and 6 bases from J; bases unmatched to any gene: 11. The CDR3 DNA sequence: TGTGCCAGCAGCCCCGCCAGGGGGAGCTTCAATGAGCAGTTCTTC. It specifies CASSPARGSFNEQFF.

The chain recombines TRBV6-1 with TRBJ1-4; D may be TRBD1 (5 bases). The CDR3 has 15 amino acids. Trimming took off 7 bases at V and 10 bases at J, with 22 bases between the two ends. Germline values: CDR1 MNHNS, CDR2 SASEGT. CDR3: CASTVQETTRGKLFF. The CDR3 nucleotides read TGTGCCAGCACCGTCCAAGAGACGACGAGGGGAAAACTGTTTTTT.

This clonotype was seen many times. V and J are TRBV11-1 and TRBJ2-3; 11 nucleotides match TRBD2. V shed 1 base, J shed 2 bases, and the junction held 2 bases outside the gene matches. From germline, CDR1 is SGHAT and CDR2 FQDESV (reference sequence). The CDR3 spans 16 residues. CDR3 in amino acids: CASSLGLAGNTDTQYF. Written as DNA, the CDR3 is TGTGCCAGCAGCTTAGGACTAGCGGGGAACACAGATACGCAGTATTTT.

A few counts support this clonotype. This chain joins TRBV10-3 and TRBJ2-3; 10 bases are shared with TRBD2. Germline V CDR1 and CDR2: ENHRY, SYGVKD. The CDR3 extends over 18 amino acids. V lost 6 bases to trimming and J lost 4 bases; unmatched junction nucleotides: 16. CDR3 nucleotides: TGTGCCATCAGCGCTCCTACCCTGGCTAGCGGGAGTCCAGATACGCAGTATTTT. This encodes CAISAPTLASGSPDTQYF.

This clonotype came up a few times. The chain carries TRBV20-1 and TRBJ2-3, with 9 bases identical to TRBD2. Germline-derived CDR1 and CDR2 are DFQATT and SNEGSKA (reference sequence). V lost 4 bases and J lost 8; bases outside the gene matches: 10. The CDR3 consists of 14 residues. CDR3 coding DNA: TGCAGTGCTAAACAGCGGGGGGCTCACGGTACGCAGTATTTT. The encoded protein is CSAKQRGAHGTQYF.

The CDR3 DNA reads TGCGCCAGCAGCTTGGGGGTTTCACCCCTCCACTTT. It yields the protein CASSLGVSPLHF. The chain employs TRBV5-1 and TRBJ1-6; no clear D. Germline V CDR1 and CDR2: SGHRS, YFSETQ. The CDR3 sequence is 12 residues long. Between the trimmed V and J ends, which lost 0 bases and 9 bases, there was a span of 4 bases.

CDR3 sequence: CASRGQAVNEKLFF. CDR3 DNA: TGTGCCAGCAGAGGACAGGCGGTAAATGAAAAACTGTTTTTT. The rearrangement joins TRBV12-3 or TRBV12-4 to TRBJ1-4; 7 positions agree with TRBD1. After removal of 6 bases from V and 5 bases from J, the junction contained 6 bases not matched to a gene. CDR3 size: 14 residues.

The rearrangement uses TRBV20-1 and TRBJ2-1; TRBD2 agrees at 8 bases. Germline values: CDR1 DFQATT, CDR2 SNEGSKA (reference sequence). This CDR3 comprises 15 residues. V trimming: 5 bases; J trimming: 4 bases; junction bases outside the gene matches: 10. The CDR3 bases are TGCAGTGCTGGGTATACGGGGGGGATTTACAATGAGCAGTTCTTC. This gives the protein CSAGYTGGIYNEQFF.

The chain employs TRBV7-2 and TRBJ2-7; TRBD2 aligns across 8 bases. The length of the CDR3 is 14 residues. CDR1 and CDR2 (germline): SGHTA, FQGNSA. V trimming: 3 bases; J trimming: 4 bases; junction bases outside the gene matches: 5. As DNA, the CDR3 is TGTGCCAGCAGCTTCAAGAGCGGGGGTTACGAGCAGTACTTC. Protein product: CASSFKSGGYEQYF.

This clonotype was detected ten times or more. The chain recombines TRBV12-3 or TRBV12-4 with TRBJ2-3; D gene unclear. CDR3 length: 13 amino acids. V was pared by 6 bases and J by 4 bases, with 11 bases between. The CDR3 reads CASRVYAPDTQYF. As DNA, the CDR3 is TGTGCCAGCAGAGTATATGCCCCAGATACGCAGTATTTT.

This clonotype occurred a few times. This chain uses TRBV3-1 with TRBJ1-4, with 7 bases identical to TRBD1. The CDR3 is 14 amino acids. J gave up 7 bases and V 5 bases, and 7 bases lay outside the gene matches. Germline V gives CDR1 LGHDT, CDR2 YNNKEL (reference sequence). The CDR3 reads CASSLKSGGEKLFF. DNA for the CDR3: TGTGCCAGCAGCTTAAAATCAGGGGGTGAAAAACTGTTTTTT. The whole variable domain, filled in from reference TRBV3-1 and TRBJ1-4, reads DTAVSQTPKYLVTQMGNDKSIKCEQNLGHDTMYWYKQDSKKFLKIMFSYNNKELIINETVPNRFSPKSPDKAHLNLHINSLELGDSAVYFCASSLKSGGEKLFFGSGTQLSVL.

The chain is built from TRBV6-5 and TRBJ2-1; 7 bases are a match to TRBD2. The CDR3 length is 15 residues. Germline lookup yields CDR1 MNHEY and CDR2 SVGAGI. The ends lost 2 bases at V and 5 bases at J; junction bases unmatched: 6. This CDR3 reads CASSYRLAVNNEQFF. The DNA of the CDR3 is TGTGCCAGCAGTTACCGGCTAGCGGTAAACAATGAGCAGTTCTTC.

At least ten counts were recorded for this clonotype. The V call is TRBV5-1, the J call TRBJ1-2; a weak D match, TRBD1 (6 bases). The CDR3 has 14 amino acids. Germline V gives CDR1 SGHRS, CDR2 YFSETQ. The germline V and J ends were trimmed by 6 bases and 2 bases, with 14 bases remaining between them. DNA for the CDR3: TGCGCCAGCAACCACGAAGGGACAAACTATGGCTACACCTTC. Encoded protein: CASNHEGTNYGYTF.

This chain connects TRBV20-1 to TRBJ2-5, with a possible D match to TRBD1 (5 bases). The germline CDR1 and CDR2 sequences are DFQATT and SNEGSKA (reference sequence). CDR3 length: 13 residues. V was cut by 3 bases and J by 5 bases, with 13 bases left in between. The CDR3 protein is CSASIQGGETQYF. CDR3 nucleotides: TGCAGTGCTAGTATCCAGGGTGGTGAGACCCAGTACTTC.

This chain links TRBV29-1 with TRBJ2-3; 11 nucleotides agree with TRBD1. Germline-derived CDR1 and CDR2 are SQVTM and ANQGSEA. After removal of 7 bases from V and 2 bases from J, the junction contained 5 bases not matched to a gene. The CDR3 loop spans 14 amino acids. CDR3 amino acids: CSARDRGVTDTQYF. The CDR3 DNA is TGCAGCGCGAGGGACAGGGGGGTCACAGATACGCAGTATTTT.

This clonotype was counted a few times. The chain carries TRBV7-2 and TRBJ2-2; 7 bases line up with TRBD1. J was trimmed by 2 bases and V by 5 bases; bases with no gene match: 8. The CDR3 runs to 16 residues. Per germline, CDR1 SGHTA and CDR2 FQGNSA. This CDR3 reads CASSPTRTGNTGELFF. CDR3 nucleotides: TGTGCCAGCAGCCCGACTCGGACAGGAAACACCGGGGAGCTGTTTTTT. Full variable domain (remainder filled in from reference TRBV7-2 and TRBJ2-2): GAGVSQSPSNKVTEKGKDVELRCDPISGHTALYWYRQSLGQGLEFLIYFQGNSAPDKSGLPSDRFSAERTGGSVSTLTIQRTQQEDSAVYLCASSPTRTGNTGELFFGEGSRLTVL.

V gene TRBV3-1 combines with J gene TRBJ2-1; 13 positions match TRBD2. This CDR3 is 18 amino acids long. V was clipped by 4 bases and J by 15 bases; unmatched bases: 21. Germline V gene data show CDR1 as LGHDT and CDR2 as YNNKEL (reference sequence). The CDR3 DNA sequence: TGTGCCAGCAGCCCGCCTTTGACTAGCGGGGGGTCCATGAAGCCCCCGTTCTTC. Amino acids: CASSPPLTSGGSMKPPFF.